A selection of T cell receptor beta chains follows, all from one sample in a study of T-cell reconstitution after alpha-beta-depleted transplantation in children. A single record per CDR3 protein comes from TCRdb applying MiXCR to the PCR reads. In the table there are about 91,000 distinct CDR3 sequences, more than 7% of which are singletons. The sequences come from PBMCs from the stem cell graft donor, collected from the stem cell graft. The source of these receptors is a human donor who donated a stem cell graft to a child with congenital amegakaryocytic thrombocytopenia. Each CDR3 is given with its conserved first and last residue. D genes are given only for firm matches. Some rows mark clone size as missing; the rest say once, few, many or name a class of expanded clone.

clone size: many; J gene: TRBJ2-1; D gene: -; V gene: TRBV7-9; CDR3 DNA: TGTGCCAGCAGCTTATCTGGGGGAATGAGCTCCTACAATGAGCAGTTCTTC; CDR3 protein: CASSLSGGMSSYNEQFF
clone size: many; J gene: TRBJ2-5; D gene: TRBD2; V gene: TRBV4-3; CDR3 DNA: TGCGCCAGCAGCCAAGAAAGGACTAGCGGGGGTCGGGAGACCCAGTACTTC; CDR3 protein: CASSQERTSGGRETQYF
clone size: many; J gene: TRBJ2-7; D gene: TRBD1; V gene: TRBV28; CDR3 DNA: TGTGCCAGCCGACAGGGGAACTCCATGCAGCAGTACTTC; CDR3 protein: CASRQGNSMQQYF
clone size: -; J gene: TRBJ1-1; D gene: -; V gene: TRBV6-1; CDR3 DNA: TGTGCCAGCAGTGAGATGGGGGCAGGCCGGTATCGCACTGAAGCTTTCTTT; CDR3 protein: CASSEMGAGRYRTEAFF
clone size: -; J gene: TRBJ1-4; D gene: TRBD1; V gene: TRBV28; CDR3 DNA: TGTGCCAGCAGTCTCGAAAGCTACGGACAGGGCTACAATGAAAAACTGTTTTTT; CDR3 protein: CASSLESYGQGYNEKLFF
clone size: many; J gene: TRBJ1-6; D gene: -; V gene: TRBV3-1; CDR3 DNA: TGTGCCAGCAGCCAACGGCTAGAACGGTATTCACCCCTCCACTTT; CDR3 protein: CASSQRLERYSPLHF
clone size: few; J gene: TRBJ2-7; D gene: -; V gene: TRBV7-2; CDR3 DNA: TGTGCCAGCAGCTTAGCGGTGGGACCCAACTACGAGCAGTACTTC; CDR3 protein: CASSLAVGPNYEQYF
clone size: many; J gene: TRBJ2-1; D gene: TRBD2; V gene: TRBV5-1; CDR3 DNA: TGCGCCAGCAGCTTGGCGGCAGGGTCAAGCGGGAGGGCCGGTGTAAGCTCCTACAATGAGCAGTTCTTC; CDR3 protein: CASSLAAGSSGRAGVSSYNEQFF
clone size: many; J gene: TRBJ2-1; D gene: -; V gene: TRBV12-3/TRBV12-4; CDR3 DNA: TGTGCCAGCAGCCCCCCGATGGGGAATGAGCAGTTCTTC; CDR3 protein: CASSPPMGNEQFF
clone size: many; J gene: TRBJ1-2; D gene: -; V gene: TRBV2; CDR3 DNA: TGTGCCAGCACCACGGGGGTCAGTCAGTTTGGCTACACCTTC; CDR3 protein: CASTTGVSQFGYTF
clone size: many; J gene: TRBJ1-2; D gene: -; V gene: TRBV5-1; CDR3 DNA: TGCGCCAGCAGCTCGACGCCCGTCGGGGGCTACACCTTC; CDR3 protein: CASSSTPVGGYTF
clone size: -; J gene: TRBJ2-1; D gene: TRBD2; V gene: TRBV6-2/TRBV6-3; CDR3 DNA: TGTGCCAGCAGTACGGGGGGGGAGCAGTTCTTC; CDR3 protein: CASSTGGEQFF
clone size: many; J gene: TRBJ2-2; D gene: -; V gene: TRBV6-2/TRBV6-3; CDR3 DNA: TGTGCCAGCAGGGAGACCAATCTCTTCACCGGGGAGCTGTTTTTT; CDR3 protein: CASRETNLFTGELFF
clone size: many; J gene: TRBJ2-7; D gene: -; V gene: TRBV20-1; CDR3 DNA: TGCAGTGCTCCTGATTTCGTAGCCGGAGAGCAGTACTTC; CDR3 protein: CSAPDFVAGEQYF
clone size: many; J gene: TRBJ2-1; D gene: TRBD2; V gene: TRBV20-1; CDR3 DNA: TGCAGTGCTAGAGAGCTAGCGGGGTACAATGAGCAGTTCTTC; CDR3 protein: CSARELAGYNEQFF
clone size: -; J gene: TRBJ1-5; D gene: -; V gene: TRBV24-1; CDR3 DNA: TGTGCCACCAGTGATTCCCCAGGCGGTGCGCCCCAGCATTTT; CDR3 protein: CATSDSPGGAPQHF
clone size: -; J gene: TRBJ1-2; D gene: TRBD1; V gene: TRBV7-8; CDR3 DNA: TGTGCCAGCAGCTCCGGACAGGGGTATTATGGCTACACCTTC; CDR3 protein: CASSSGQGYYGYTF